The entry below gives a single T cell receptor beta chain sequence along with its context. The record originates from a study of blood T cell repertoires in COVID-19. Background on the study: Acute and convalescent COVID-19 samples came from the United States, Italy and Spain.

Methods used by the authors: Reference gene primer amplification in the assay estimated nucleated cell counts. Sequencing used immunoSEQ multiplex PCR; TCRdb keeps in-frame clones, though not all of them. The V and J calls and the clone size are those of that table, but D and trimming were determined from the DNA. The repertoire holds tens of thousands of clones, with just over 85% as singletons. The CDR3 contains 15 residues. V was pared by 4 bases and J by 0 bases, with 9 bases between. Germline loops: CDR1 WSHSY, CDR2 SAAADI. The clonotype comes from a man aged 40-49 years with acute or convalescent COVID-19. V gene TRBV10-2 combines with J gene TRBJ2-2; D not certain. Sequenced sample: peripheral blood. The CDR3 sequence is CASSGADANTGELFF. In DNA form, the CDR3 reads TGCGCCAGCAGTGGGGCCGACGCGAACACCGGGGAGCTGTTTTTT.